Listed below are T cell receptor beta chains from one sample, sequenced in a study of T cell changes during pregnancy in multiple sclerosis. Some clones are missing from TCRdb's copy, which holds only in-frame ones; the method was immunoSEQ multiplex PCR. The sample records roughly 73,000 clones, roughly nine tenths being singletons. The input for sequencing was peripheral blood, taken in the second trimester of pregnancy. These receptors were collected from a female donor in good health, enrolled as a control in a pregnancy study. The CDR3 runs from the conserved cysteine through the conserved F or W. The order of the fields is D gene, J gene, clone size, V gene, CDR3 protein, CDR3 DNA. The D gene is left open where the match is weak. For some rows the clone size is stated as once, few or many, or as a class when expanded; others skip it.

>TRBD2|TRBJ2-3|-|TRBV9
CASSPSGGAASTDTQYF
TGTGCCAGCAGCCCGAGCGGGGGGGCCGCTAGCACAGATACGCAGTATTTT
>TRBD2|TRBJ2-7|-|TRBV5-4
CASSPRTSGDEQYF
TGTGCCAGCAGCCCCAGGACTAGCGGCGACGAGCAGTACTTC
>TRBD1|TRBJ1-1|-|TRBV19
CASSIDPDRENTEAFF
TGTGCCAGTAGTATAGATCCAGACAGGGAGAACACTGAAGCTTTCTTT
>TRBD1|TRBJ2-7|-|TRBV5-1
CASSPPRDSVHEQYF
TGCGCCAGCAGCCCCCCCCGGGACAGTGTCCACGAGCAGTACTTC
>-|TRBJ2-3|-|TRBV4-3
CASSQLFESTDTQYF
TGCGCCAGCAGCCAACTCTTCGAGAGCACAGATACGCAGTATTTT
>-|TRBJ1-2|-|TRBV23-1
CASSQYEGPGTLHYGYTF
TGCGCCAGCAGTCAATATGAGGGGCCGGGGACTCTCCACTATGGCTACACCTTC
>TRBD1|TRBJ1-5|once|TRBV18
CASSPRGQKNQPQHF
TGTGCCAGCTCACCAAGGGGACAGAAAAATCAGCCCCAGCATTTT
>TRBD1|TRBJ1-1|-|TRBV7-2
CASRAGQGAIEAFF
TGTGCCAGCAGGGCGGGACAGGGGGCAATTGAAGCTTTCTTT
>TRBD2|TRBJ2-5|-|TRBV5-1
CASTPTSGGPEETQYF
TGCGCCAGCACCCCGACTAGCGGGGGTCCCGAGGAGACCCAGTACTTC
>-|TRBJ1-1|-|TRBV4-3
CASSQDWGGGTEAFF
TGCGCCAGCAGCCAAGATTGGGGCGGGGGAACTGAAGCTTTCTTT
>-|TRBJ1-2|-|TRBV28
CASSLGREDGYTF
TGTGCCAGCAGTCTTGGCAGGGAGGATGGCTACACCTTC
>TRBD1|TRBJ2-1|-|TRBV10-3
CALGTGGPLYNEQFF
TGTGCCCTCGGGACAGGGGGGCCTCTTTACAATGAGCAGTTCTTC
>-|TRBJ1-4|-|TRBV15
CATSRGREEKLFF
TGTGCCACCAGCAGGGGGCGCGAGGAAAAACTGTTTTTT
>TRBD2|TRBJ2-3|-|TRBV4-1
CASSQGSGGANTQYF
TGCGCCAGCAGCCAAGGTAGCGGGGGGGCAAATACGCAGTATTTT
>TRBD2|TRBJ2-5|-|TRBV12-5
CASGLVPGGAKETQYF
TGTGCTAGTGGTTTGGTACCCGGGGGGGCGAAAGAGACCCAGTACTTC
>-|TRBJ2-7|-|TRBV10-3
CAISEPHIYEQYF
TGTGCCATCAGTGAGCCACACATCTACGAGCAGTACTTC
>-|TRBJ2-1|-|TRBV11-3
CASSFTSRQTNEQFF
TGTGCCAGCAGCTTCACTAGCCGGCAAACCAATGAGCAGTTCTTC
>-|TRBJ1-1|few|TRBV27
CASSLSYAGNTEAFF
TGTGCCAGCAGTTTATCCTACGCGGGGAACACTGAAGCTTTCTTT
>TRBD2|TRBJ2-5|-|TRBV14
CASSQGGLAGAQETQYF
TGTGCCAGCAGCCAAGGGGGACTAGCGGGGGCCCAAGAGACCCAGTACTTC
>-|TRBJ2-5|once|TRBV7-3
CASSFPADYRQGMPGAETQYF
TGTGCCAGCAGCTTCCCGGCGGACTATCGACAGGGAATGCCCGGAGCGGAGACCCAGTACTTC
>-|TRBJ1-1|-|TRBV5-4
CASSPSWSGNTEAFF
TGTGCCAGCAGCCCCTCATGGTCGGGGAACACTGAAGCTTTCTTT
>TRBD2|TRBJ2-3|-|TRBV7-3
CASSLKGTSGTSTDTQYF
TGTGCCAGCAGCTTAAAGGGGACTAGCGGGACCAGCACAGATACGCAGTATTTT
>TRBD1|TRBJ2-6|-|TRBV7-2
CASSRDRVSGANVLTF
TGTGCCAGCAGCCGGGACAGGGTATCTGGGGCCAACGTCCTGACTTTC
>TRBD1|TRBJ2-1|-|TRBV18
CASSPQGADEQFF
TGTGCCAGCTCACCACAGGGGGCTGATGAGCAGTTCTTC
>-|TRBJ2-1|-|TRBV7-9
CASSLGRGRTYNEQFF
TGTGCCAGCAGCTTAGGGAGGGGCCGGACCTACAATGAGCAGTTCTTC
>TRBD1|TRBJ1-5|-|TRBV14
CASSPAGGQPQHF
TGTGCCAGCAGCCCCGCAGGGGGTCAGCCCCAGCATTTT
>TRBD1|TRBJ2-5|-|TRBV7-9
CASSLVRGFQETQYF
TGTGCCAGCAGCTTAGTCAGGGGGTTCCAAGAGACCCAGTACTTC
>-|TRBJ1-6|-|TRBV28
CASSHGGPLHF
TGTGCCAGCAGCCACGGGGGGCCCCTCCACTTT
>-|TRBJ1-3|-|TRBV19
CASSPEATSGNTIYF
TGTGCCAGTAGCCCGGAGGCCACCTCTGGAAACACCATATATTTT
>-|TRBJ2-3|-|TRBV4-3
CASSQGGRGNTQYF
TGCGCCAGCAGCCAGGGGGGACGGGGGAATACGCAGTATTTT
>TRBD1|TRBJ1-4|-|TRBV9
CASSVTQGEANEKLFF
TGTGCCAGCAGCGTGACCCAGGGGGAGGCTAATGAAAAACTGTTTTTT
>TRBD1|TRBJ1-2|-|TRBV14
CASSQLDRGSDGYTF
TGTGCCAGCAGCCAATTGGACAGGGGATCGGATGGCTACACCTTC
>-|TRBJ2-3|-|TRBV28
CASSLAQGKTSTDTQYF
TGTGCCAGCAGTTTGGCCCAGGGGAAAACTAGCACAGATACGCAGTATTTT
>TRBD1|TRBJ1-2|-|TRBV29-1
CSVEGSGGSGYTF
TGCAGCGTTGAAGGGTCAGGGGGTTCGGGCTACACCTTC
>-|TRBJ1-1|-|TRBV9
CASSVPSGTKSNTEAFF
TGTGCCAGCAGCGTCCCCTCCGGGACAAAATCGAACACTGAAGCTTTCTTT
>-|TRBJ2-4|-|TRBV30
CAWSWEGGIQYF
TGTGCCTGGAGTTGGGAGGGGGGCATTCAGTACTTC
>-|TRBJ2-7|-|TRBV7-9
CASSLWPPEQYF
TGTGCCAGCAGCTTATGGCCCCCCGAGCAGTACTTC
>TRBD1|TRBJ2-7|-|TRBV27
CASSPLGQTYEQYF
TGTGCCAGCAGTCCCCTGGGACAGACCTACGAGCAGTACTTC
>TRBD1|TRBJ2-5|-|TRBV11-1
CASSLAAGTEETQYF
TGTGCCAGCAGCCTCGCGGCCGGGACAGAAGAGACCCAGTACTTC
>TRBD1|TRBJ2-7|-|TRBV7-9
CASSRGQFYEQYF
TGTGCCAGCAGCAGGGGGCAGTTCTACGAGCAGTACTTC
>-|TRBJ2-3|-|TRBV29-1
CSVGGGPAGGADRTQYF
TGCAGCGTTGGGGGCGGCCCGGCCGGGGGAGCAGATAGAACGCAGTATTTT
>-|TRBJ1-2|-|TRBV7-3
CASSLTGDGFYGYTF
TGTGCCAGCAGCTTAACCGGAGACGGATTCTATGGCTACACCTTC
>-|TRBJ2-3|-|TRBV30
CAWKNGGLLTDTQYF
TGTGCCTGGAAAAATGGGGGCCTGCTAACTGATACGCAGTATTTT
>-|TRBJ1-2|-|TRBV29-1
CSVQPPGGRGGYTF
TGCAGCGTCCAACCCCCGGGGGGCCGGGGAGGCTACACCTTC
>TRBD2|TRBJ2-7|-|TRBV7-3
CASSPSRTSVSEQYF
TGTGCCAGCAGCCCTTCTCGGACTAGCGTCAGCGAGCAGTACTTC
>-|TRBJ2-6|-|TRBV5-1
CASSSSSGANVLTF
TGCGCCAGCAGCTCATCATCTGGGGCCAACGTCCTGACTTTC
>-|TRBJ1-4|-|TRBV5-5
CASSFQGLNEKLFF
TGTGCCAGCAGCTTCCAGGGGCTTAATGAAAAACTGTTTTTT
>-|TRBJ2-2|-|TRBV5-3
CARSLLAGNTGELFF
TGTGCCAGAAGCTTGTTAGCCGGAAACACCGGGGAGCTGTTTTTT
>TRBD1|TRBJ2-3|-|TRBV11-3
CASSTRTGSPDTQYF
TGTGCCAGCAGCACCCGGACAGGGAGTCCAGATACGCAGTATTTT
>-|TRBJ2-5|-|TRBV28
CASSAGDRQETQYF
TGTGCCAGCAGCGCGGGGGACAGGCAAGAGACCCAGTACTTC
>TRBD1|TRBJ2-7|-|TRBV5-6
CASSLPLTTGRSSYEQYF
TGTGCCAGCAGCTTGCCCCTTACGACAGGGCGGAGCTCCTACGAGCAGTACTTC
>-|TRBJ1-2|-|TRBV5-6
CASSLGGDYGYTF
TGTGCCAGCAGCTTGGGCGGGGACTATGGCTACACCTTC
>-|TRBJ2-7|-|TRBV7-8
CASSLARAGSPYEQYF
TGTGCCAGCAGCTTAGCGCGGGCGGGCAGCCCCTACGAGCAGTACTTC
>-|TRBJ2-7|-|TRBV14
CASSHRTVSSYEQYF
TGTGCCAGCAGCCATCGGACAGTGAGCTCCTACGAGCAGTACTTC
>-|TRBJ1-1|-|TRBV11-2
CASSFWNTEAFF
TGTGCCAGCAGCTTCTGGAACACTGAAGCTTTCTTT